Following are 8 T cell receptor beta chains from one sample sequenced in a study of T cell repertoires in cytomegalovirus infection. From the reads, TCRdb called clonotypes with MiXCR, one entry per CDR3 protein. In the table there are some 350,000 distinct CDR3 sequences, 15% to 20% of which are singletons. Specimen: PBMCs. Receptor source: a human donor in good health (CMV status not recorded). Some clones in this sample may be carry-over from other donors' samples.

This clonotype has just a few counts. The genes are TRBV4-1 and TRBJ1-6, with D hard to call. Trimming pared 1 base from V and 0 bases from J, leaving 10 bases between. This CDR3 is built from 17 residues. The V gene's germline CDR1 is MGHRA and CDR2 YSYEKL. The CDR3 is CASSQGMVSSYNSPLHF. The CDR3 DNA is TGCGCCAGCAGCCAAGGGATGGTTAGCTCCTATAATTCACCCCTCCACTTT.

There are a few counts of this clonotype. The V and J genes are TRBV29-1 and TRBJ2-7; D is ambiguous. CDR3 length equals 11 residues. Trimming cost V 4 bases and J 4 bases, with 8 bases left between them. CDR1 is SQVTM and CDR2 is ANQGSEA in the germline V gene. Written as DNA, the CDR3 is TGCAGCGTTGCTAATATGTACGAGCAGTACTTC. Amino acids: CSVANMYEQYF.

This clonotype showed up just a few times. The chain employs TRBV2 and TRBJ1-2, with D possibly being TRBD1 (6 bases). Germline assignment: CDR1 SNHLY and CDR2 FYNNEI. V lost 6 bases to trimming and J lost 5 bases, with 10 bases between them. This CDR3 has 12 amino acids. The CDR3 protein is CASRRTAYGYTF. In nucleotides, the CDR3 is TGTGCCAGCAGGCGGACAGCGTATGGCTACACCTTC.

For the CDR3, the DNA is TGCAGTGCTAGAGCACCCAGCGGGGGGTCCTACGAGCAGTACTTC. Residues: CSARAPSGGSYEQYF. The chain carries TRBV20-1 and TRBJ2-7, with 9 bases fitting TRBD2. The J segment lost 1 base and the V segment lost 1 base, leaving 5 bases of the junction unmatched. In germline, CDR1 is DFQATT, CDR2 SNEGSKA (reference sequence). This CDR3 has 15 residues.

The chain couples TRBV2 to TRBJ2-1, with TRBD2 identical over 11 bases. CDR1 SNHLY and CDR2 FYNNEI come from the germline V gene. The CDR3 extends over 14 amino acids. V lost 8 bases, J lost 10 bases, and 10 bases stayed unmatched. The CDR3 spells CASAPGLAAMEQFF. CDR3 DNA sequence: TGTGCCAGCGCCCCGGGACTAGCGGCAATGGAGCAGTTCTTC.

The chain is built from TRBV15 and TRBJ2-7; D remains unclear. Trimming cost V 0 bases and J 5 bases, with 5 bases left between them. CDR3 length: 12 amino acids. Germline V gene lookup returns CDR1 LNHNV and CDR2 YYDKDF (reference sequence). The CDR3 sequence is CATSRDYDEQYF. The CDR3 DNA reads TGTGCCACCAGCAGAGATTACGACGAGCAGTACTTC.

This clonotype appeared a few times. The CDR3 region is CASARLVNEQFF. The CDR3 DNA is TGTGCCAGCGCGAGATTAGTTAATGAGCAGTTCTTC. The rearrangement joins TRBV6-2 or TRBV6-3 to TRBJ2-1; unclear D gene. Germline V gene data show CDR1 as MNHEY and CDR2 as SVGEGT. The length of the CDR3 is 12 residues. Trimming took off 8 bases at V and 7 bases at J, with 12 bases between the two ends.

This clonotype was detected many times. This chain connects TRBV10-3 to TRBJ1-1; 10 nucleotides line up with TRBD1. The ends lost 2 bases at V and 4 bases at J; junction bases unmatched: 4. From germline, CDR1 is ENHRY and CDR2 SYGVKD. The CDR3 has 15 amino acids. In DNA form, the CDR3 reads TGTGCCATCAGTGAGCCGGGACAGGGGCGCACTGAAGCTTTCTTT. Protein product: CAISEPGQGRTEAFF.